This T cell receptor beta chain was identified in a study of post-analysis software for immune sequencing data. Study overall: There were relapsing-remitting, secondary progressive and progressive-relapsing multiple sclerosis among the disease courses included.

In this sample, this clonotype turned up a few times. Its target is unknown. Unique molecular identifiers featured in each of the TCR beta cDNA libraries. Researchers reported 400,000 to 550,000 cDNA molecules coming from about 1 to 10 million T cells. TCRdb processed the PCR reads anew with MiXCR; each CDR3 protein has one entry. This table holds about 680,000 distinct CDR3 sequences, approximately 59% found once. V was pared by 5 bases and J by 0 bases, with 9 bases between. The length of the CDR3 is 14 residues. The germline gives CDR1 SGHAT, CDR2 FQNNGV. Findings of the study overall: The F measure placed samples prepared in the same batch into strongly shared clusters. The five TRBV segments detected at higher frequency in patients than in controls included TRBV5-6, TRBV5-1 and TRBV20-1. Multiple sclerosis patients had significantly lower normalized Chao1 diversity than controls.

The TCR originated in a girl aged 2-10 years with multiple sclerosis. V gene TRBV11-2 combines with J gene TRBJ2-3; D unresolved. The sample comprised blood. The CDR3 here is CASSLKGSTDTQYF. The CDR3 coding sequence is TGTGCCAGCAGCCTAAAGGGAAGCACAGATACGCAGTATTTT.